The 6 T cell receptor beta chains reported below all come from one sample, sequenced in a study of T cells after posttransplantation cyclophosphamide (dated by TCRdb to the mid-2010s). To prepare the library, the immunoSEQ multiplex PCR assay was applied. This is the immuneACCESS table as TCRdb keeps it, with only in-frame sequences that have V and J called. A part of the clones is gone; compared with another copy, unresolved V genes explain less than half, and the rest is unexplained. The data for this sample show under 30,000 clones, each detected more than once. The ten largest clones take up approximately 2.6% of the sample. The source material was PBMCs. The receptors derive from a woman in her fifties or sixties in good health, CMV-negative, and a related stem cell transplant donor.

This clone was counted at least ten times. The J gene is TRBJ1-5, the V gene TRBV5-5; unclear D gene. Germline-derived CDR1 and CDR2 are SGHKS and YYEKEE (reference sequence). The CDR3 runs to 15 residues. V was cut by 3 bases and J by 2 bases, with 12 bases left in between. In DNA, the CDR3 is TGTGCCAGCAGCTCTCAACCCGCAGGCAATCAGCCCCAGCATTTT. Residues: CASSSQPAGNQPQHF. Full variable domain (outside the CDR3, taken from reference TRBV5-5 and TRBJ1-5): DAGVTQSPTHLIKTRGQQVTLRCSPISGHKSVSWYQQVLGQGPQFIFQYYEKEERGRGNFPDRFSARQFPNYSSELNVNALLLGDSALYLCASSSQPAGNQPQHFGDGTRLSIL.

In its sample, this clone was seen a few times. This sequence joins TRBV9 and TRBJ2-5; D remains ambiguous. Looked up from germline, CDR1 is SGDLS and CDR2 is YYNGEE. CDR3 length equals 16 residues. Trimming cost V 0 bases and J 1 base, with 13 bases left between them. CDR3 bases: TGTGCCAGCAGCGTAGAGCCTTTCAACTTCCAAGAGACCCAGTACTTC. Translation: CASSVEPFNFQETQYF.

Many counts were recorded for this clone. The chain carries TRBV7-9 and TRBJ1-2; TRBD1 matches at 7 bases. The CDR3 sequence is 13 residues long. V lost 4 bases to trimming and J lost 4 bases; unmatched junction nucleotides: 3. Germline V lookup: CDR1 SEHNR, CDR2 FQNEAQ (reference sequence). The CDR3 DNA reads TGTGCCAGCAGCTACCGGGACAGCTATGGCTACACCTTC. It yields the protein CASSYRDSYGYTF.

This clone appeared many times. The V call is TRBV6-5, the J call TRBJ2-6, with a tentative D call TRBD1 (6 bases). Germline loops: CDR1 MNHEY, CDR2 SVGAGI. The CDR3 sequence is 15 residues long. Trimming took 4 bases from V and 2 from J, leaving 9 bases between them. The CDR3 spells CASSFYRAGANVLTF. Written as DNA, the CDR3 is TGTGCCAGCAGTTTTTACAGGGCTGGGGCCAACGTCCTGACTTTC.

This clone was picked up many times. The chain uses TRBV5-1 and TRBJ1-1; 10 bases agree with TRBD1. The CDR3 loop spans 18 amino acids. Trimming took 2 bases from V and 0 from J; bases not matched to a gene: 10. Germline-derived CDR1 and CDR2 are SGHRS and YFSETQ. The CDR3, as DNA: TGCGCCAGCAGCTTCATGTCCCGGGACAGGGGAATGAACACTGAAGCTTTCTTT. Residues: CASSFMSRDRGMNTEAFF.

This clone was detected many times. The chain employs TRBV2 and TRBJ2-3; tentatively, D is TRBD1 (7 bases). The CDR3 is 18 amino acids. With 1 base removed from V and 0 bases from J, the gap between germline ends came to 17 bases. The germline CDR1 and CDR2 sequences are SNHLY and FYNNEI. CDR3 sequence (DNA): TGTGCCAGCAGTGAAGACTGGACAGGCGGGATGAGCACAGATACGCAGTATTTT. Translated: CASSEDWTGGMSTDTQYF.